The 8 T cell receptor beta chains below were found in one sample sequenced in a study of T-cell memory formation after mild COVID-19. TCRdb reprocessed the 5' RACE reads via MiXCR and lists one record per CDR3 protein. This table has 350,000 or so distinct CDR3 sequences, about an eighth appearing once. Material for sequencing was PBMCs or a T cell subset sorted from them (not recorded which). The origin of the receptors is a man aged 18 to 29 who had mild COVID-19 (a few samples of this study predate the infection). Cell type and time point are not known.

This clonotype was seen a few times. V usage is TRBV28 and J usage is TRBJ2-4; D not resolved. The CDR3 is made up of 17 amino acids. Germline V lookup: CDR1 MDHEN, CDR2 SYDVKM. V dropped 4 bases and J dropped 0 bases, with 16 bases sitting between them. CDR3 in DNA: TGTGCCAGCAGTTCCCGGGTGGGTGCACTAGCCAAAAACATTCAGTACTTC. Translated: CASSSRVGALAKNIQYF.

A few counts support this clonotype. The chain uses TRBV12-3 or TRBV12-4 and TRBJ2-7, with D possibly being TRBD2 (6 bases). The ends were cut back, 6 bases at V and 0 bases at J, with 15 bases in the middle. This CDR3 region has 15 residues. The CDR3 nucleotides read TGTGCCAGCAGCGGGGGAGTTTCCAGCTCCTACGAGCAGTACTTC. Its translation: CASSGGVSSSYEQYF.

This clonotype was counted between two and nine times. This chain uses TRBV29-1 with TRBJ1-4, with D perhaps TRBD1 (6 bases). This CDR3 is 13 amino acids long. V was pared by 4 bases and J by 6 bases, with 12 bases between. Germline V gene data show CDR1 as SQVTM and CDR2 as ANQGSEA. The CDR3 reads CSVARGAYEKLFF. CDR3 coding DNA: TGCAGCGTTGCCAGGGGCGCTTATGAAAAACTGTTTTTT.

This clonotype occurred a few times. This chain links TRBV21-1 with TRBJ2-7. TRBV21-1 is tagged as a pseudogene. CDR3 length: 15 residues. The CDR3 sequence: CASSNGRNISYEQYV. Here the CDR3 DNA reads TGTGCCAGCAGCAACGGTCGGAACATTTCCTACGAGCAGTACGTC.

This clonotype was observed at least ten times. The CDR3 nucleotides read TGTGCCAGCAGCCTTAGCGGCGGACCCTACGAGCAGTACTTC. Encoded protein: CASSLSGGPYEQYF. The rearrangement joins TRBV9 to TRBJ2-7, with a possible D match to TRBD2 (6 bases). V lost 4 bases to trimming and J lost 2 bases, with 13 bases between them. The CDR3 extends over 14 amino acids. Germline lookup yields CDR1 SGDLS and CDR2 YYNGEE.

This clonotype was seen ten or more times. The chain employs TRBV20-1 and TRBJ2-7; no clear D gene. V gave up 3 bases and J gave up 6 bases, with 18 bases separating them. Germline lookup yields CDR1 DFQATT and CDR2 SNEGSKA (reference sequence). The CDR3 is 14 amino acids. CDR3 in DNA: TGCAGTGCTAGGGTTCCCGGTGTGGCCCGCGAGCAGTACTTC. Amino acids: CSARVPGVAREQYF.

This clonotype was seen only a few times. The V and J genes are TRBV12-3 or TRBV12-4 and TRBJ1-5, with D uncertain. This CDR3 has 12 amino acids. Deletions cut 1 base from V and 7 bases from J, with 5 bases between. The chain's CDR3 is CASSLVEQPQHF. CDR3 nucleotide sequence: TGTGCCAGCAGTTTAGTGGAACAGCCCCAGCATTTT.

This clonotype was observed a few times. The rearrangement links TRBV7-6 to TRBJ2-5, with 8 nucleotides matching TRBD2. V dropped 5 bases and J dropped 3; count of bases not matched to a gene: 14. Looked up from germline, CDR1 is SGHVS and CDR2 is FNYEAQ. The CDR3 length is 17 residues. The CDR3 spells CASSPPKVAGSKETQYF. The CDR3 DNA sequence: TGTGCCAGCAGCCCACCGAAGGTAGCGGGATCGAAAGAGACCCAGTACTTC. Full variable domain (missing parts from reference TRBV7-6 and TRBJ2-5): GAGVSQSPRYKVTKRGQDVALRCDPISGHVSLYWYRQALGQGPEFLTYFNYEAQQDKSGLPNDRFSAERPEGSISTLTIQRTEQRDSAMYRCASSPPKVAGSKETQYFGPGTRLLVL.